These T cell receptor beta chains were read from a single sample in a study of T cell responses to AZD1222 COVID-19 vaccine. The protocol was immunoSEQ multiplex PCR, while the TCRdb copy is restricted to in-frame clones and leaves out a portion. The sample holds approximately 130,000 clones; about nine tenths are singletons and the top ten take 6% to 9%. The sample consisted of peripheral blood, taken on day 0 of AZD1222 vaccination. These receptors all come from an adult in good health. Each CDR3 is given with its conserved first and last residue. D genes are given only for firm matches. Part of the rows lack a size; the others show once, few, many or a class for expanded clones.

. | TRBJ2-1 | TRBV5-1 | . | CASSGTGTYNEQFF | TGCGCCAGCAGCGGAACAGGGACCTACAATGAGCAGTTCTTC
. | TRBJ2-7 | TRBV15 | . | CATSRDVGPLYF | TGTGCCACCAGCAGAGATGTCGGGCCGTTGTACTTC
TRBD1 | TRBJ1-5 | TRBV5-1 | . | CASSLGSGGSNQPQHF | TGCGCCAGCAGCTTGGGGTCAGGGGGTAGCAATCAGCCCCAGCATTTT
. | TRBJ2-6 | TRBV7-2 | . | CASSFQGPSSGANVLTF | TGTGCCAGCAGCTTCCAGGGACCGAGCTCTGGGGCCAACGTCCTGACTTTC
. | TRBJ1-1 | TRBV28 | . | CASSPHGGASTEAFF | TGTGCCAGCAGTCCACATGGGGGGGCGAGTACTGAAGCTTTCTTT
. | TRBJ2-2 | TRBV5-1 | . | CASSLQGIAVGELFF | TGCGCCAGCAGCTTGCAGGGGATAGCTGTCGGGGAGCTGTTTTTT
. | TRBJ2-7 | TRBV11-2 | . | CASSRSGYEQYF | TGTGCCAGCAGTCGGAGTGGCTACGAGCAGTACTTC
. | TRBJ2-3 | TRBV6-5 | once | CASRQWFSTDTQYF | TGTGCCAGCAGGCAATGGTTTAGCACAGATACGCAGTATTTT
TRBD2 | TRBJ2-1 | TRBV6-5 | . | CASSRAGARVDEQFF | TGTGCCAGCAGTCGCGCGGGAGCTAGGGTGGATGAGCAGTTCTTC
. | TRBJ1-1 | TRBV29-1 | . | CSVSREPLNTEAFF | TGCAGCGTCTCGAGGGAACCTTTGAACACTGAAGCTTTCTTT
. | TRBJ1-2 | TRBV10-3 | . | CAISDFQEGDGYTF | TGTGCCATCAGTGACTTCCAAGAGGGGGATGGCTACACCTTC
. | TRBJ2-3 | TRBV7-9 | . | CASSPSGLSTDTQYF | TGTGCCAGCAGCCCCTCCGGGCTAAGCACAGATACGCAGTATTTT
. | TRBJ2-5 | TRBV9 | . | CASSVSSGEETQYF | TGTGCCAGCAGCGTAAGTTCCGGGGAAGAGACCCAGTACTTC
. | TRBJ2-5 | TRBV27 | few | CASSLSPWGETQYF | TGTGCCAGCAGTTTATCGCCATGGGGAGAGACCCAGTACTTC
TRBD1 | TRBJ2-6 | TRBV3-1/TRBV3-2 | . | CASSRDRRTSGANVLTF | TGTGCCAGCAGCAGGGACAGACGCACATCTGGGGCCAACGTCCTGACTTTC
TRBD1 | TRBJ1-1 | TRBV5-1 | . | CASSLGRQGEAFF | TGCGCCAGCAGCTTGGGACGACAGGGTGAAGCTTTCTTT
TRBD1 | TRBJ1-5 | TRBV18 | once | CASSFSTGANQPQHF | TGTGCCAGCTCCTTTTCCACAGGGGCCAATCAGCCCCAGCATTTT
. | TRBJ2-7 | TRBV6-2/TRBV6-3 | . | CASSRSRDEQYF | TGTGCCAGCAGCCGGTCGCGGGACGAGCAGTACTTC
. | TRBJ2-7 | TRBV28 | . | CASTPGQPGGEQYF | TGTGCCAGCACTCCCGGACAGCCTGGGGGCGAGCAGTACTTC
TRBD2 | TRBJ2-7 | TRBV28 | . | CASRSGGPYEQYF | TGTGCCAGCAGGTCGGGAGGACCCTACGAGCAGTACTTC
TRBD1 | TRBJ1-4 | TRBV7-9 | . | CASSFDAGTELFF | TGTGCCAGCAGCTTCGACGCCGGGACAGAACTGTTTTTT
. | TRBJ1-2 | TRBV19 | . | CASSTPANYGYTF | TGTGCCAGTAGTACCCCCGCTAACTATGGCTACACCTTC
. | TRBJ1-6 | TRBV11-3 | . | CASSLGLDSPLHF | TGTGCCAGCAGCTTAGGTCTGGATTCACCCCTCCACTTT
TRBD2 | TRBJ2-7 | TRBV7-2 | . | CASSVQAGGSYEQYF | TGTGCCAGCAGTGTTCAAGCGGGAGGGTCCTACGAGCAGTACTTC
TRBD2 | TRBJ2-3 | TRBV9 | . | CASSVWPAGGPDTDTQYF | TGTGCCAGCAGCGTCTGGCCGGCGGGAGGGCCTGACACAGATACGCAGTATTTT
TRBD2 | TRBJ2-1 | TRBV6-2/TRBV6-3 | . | CASSGLAVYYNEQFF | TGTGCCAGCAGTGGACTAGCGGTCTACTACAATGAGCAGTTCTTC
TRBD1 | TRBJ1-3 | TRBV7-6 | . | CASSLGRTGGNTIYF | TGTGCCAGCAGCTTAGGGCGGACAGGTGGAAACACCATATATTTT
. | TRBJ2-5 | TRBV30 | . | CAWSGPIGETQYF | TGTGCCTGGAGTGGGCCAATCGGGGAGACCCAGTACTTC
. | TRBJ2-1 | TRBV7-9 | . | CASSLVATSSYNEQFF | TGTGCCAGCAGCTTAGTCGCGACTAGCTCCTACAATGAGCAGTTCTTC
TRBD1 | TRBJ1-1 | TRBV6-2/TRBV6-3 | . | CASSYRWDRVNTEAFF | TGTGCCAGCAGTTACCGCTGGGACAGGGTGAACACTGAAGCTTTCTTT
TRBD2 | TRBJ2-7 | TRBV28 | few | CASTLAGSYEQYF | TGTGCCAGCACCCTAGCGGGGAGCTACGAGCAGTACTTC
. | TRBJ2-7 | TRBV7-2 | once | CASSDRIGSGVSYEQYF | TGTGCCAGCAGCGACAGGATAGGGTCAGGGGTCTCCTACGAGCAGTACTTC
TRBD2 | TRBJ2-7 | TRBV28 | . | CASSLYPSGRGGYEQYF | TGTGCCAGCAGTTTATATCCTAGCGGGAGGGGGGGTTACGAGCAGTACTTC
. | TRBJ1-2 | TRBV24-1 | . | CATSDSPRGKNGYTF | TGTGCCACCAGTGATTCCCCCCGGGGGAAGAATGGCTACACCTTC
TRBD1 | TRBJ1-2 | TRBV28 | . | CASKGQGARGYGYTF | TGTGCCAGCAAGGGACAGGGGGCGCGTGGCTATGGCTACACCTTC
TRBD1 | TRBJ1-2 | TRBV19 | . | CASTPGQGAYGYTF | TGTGCCAGTACTCCGGGACAGGGGGCCTATGGCTACACCTTC
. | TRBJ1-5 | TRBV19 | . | CASSLQGAYNQPQHF | TGTGCCAGTAGTTTACAGGGAGCCTATAATCAGCCCCAGCATTTT
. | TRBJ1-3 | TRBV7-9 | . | CASSLIGLSGNTIYF | TGTGCCAGCAGCTTAATCGGTCTCTCTGGAAACACCATATATTTT